Listed here are 9 T cell receptor beta chains from one sample, sequenced in a study of technical replicates of blood from a handful of donors. The protocol was immunoSEQ multiplex PCR, while the TCRdb copy is restricted to in-frame clones and leaves out a portion. The repertoire includes about 70,000 clones, approximately 95% of them detected once, and more than 0.2% sits in the top ten. Sample: T cells isolated from PBMCs. The receptors derive from a human donor in good health.

The V and J genes are TRBV18 and TRBJ1-5; TRBD1 is a possible D gene (6 bases). Germline V gene sequence: CDR1 KGHSH, CDR2 LQKENI. This CDR3 region has 15 residues. V was clipped by 3 bases and J by 7 bases, with 16 bases between them. The CDR3 loop reads CASSPAQGREQPQHF. The CDR3 bases are TGTGCCAGCTCACCCGCTCAGGGGAGGGAGCAGCCCCAGCATTTT.

The chain recombines TRBV19 with TRBJ2-7; TRBD2 is a possible D gene (5 bases). The length of the CDR3 is 15 residues. V was pared by 4 bases and J by 3 bases, with 16 bases between. Germline CDR1 reads LNHDA; CDR2 reads SQIVND (reference sequence). CDR3 residues: CASSTLAVRGYEQYF. The CDR3 nucleotides read TGTGCCAGTAGTACCCTCGCTGTTCGGGGCTACGAGCAGTACTTC.

The J gene is TRBJ2-5, the V gene TRBV6-4; D unresolved. The CDR3 has 15 amino acids. Trimming took off 3 bases at V and 7 bases at J, with 18 bases between the two ends. The germline V gene encodes CDR1 MRHNA and CDR2 SNTAGT. The CDR3 DNA reads TGTGCCAGCAGTGAATCATGGTCCCCCGTAGCGACCCAGTACTTC. Its protein is CASSESWSPVATQYF.

The chain links TRBV11-2 to TRBJ1-2; 10 positions match TRBD1. V shed 5 bases and J 6 bases; nucleotides not matched to a gene: 6. In germline, CDR1 is SGHAT, CDR2 FQNNGV. CDR3 size: 14 residues. CDR3 nucleotide sequence: TGTGCCAGCAGCACCCGGACAGGGGGAAATGGCTACACCTTC. Its protein is CASSTRTGGNGYTF.

The genes are TRBV19 and TRBJ2-1; 11 bases agree with TRBD2. V lost 8 bases to trimming and J lost 7 bases; unmatched junction nucleotides: 13. The CDR3 runs to 16 residues. Germline loops: CDR1 LNHDA, CDR2 SQIVND (reference sequence). The CDR3 DNA reads as TGTGCCAGTGCCGAGAATGAGGTAGCGGGAGGGAATGAGCAGTTCTTC. This translates into CASAENEVAGGNEQFF.

This clone appeared a single time. The V call is TRBV10-3, the J call TRBJ1-4, with D possibly being TRBD1 (6 bases). The CDR3 has 14 amino acids. Trimming took 6 bases from V and 6 from J, leaving 14 bases between them. Germline CDR1 is ENHRY and CDR2 is SYGVKD. CDR3 nucleotides: TGTGCCATCAGCCTTACAGGGACATATGAAAAACTGTTTTTT. This encodes CAISLTGTYEKLFF.

A note on this clone: One junction end does not reproduce the germline sequence, and a read error may be involved. The V and J genes are TRBV7-9 and TRBJ1-2; D remains ambiguous. Per germline, CDR1 SEHNR and CDR2 FQNEAQ (reference sequence). The CDR3 extends over 8 amino acids. The CDR3 DNA reads as TGTGCCAGCAGCCCCCGGGTGTTC. Translated: CASSPRVF.

J is TRBJ1-4 and V is TRBV4-2; 7 positions match TRBD1. V shed 0 bases and J 4 bases; nucleotides not matched to a gene: 11. This CDR3 contains 18 residues. Germline V gene data show CDR1 as LGHNA and CDR2 as YNFKEQ. For the CDR3, the DNA is TGTGCCAGCAGCCAAGAGGGCTCCTCCGGGACAGATAATGAAAAACTGTTTTTT. Its protein is CASSQEGSSGTDNEKLFF.

This clone has more than one count but fewer than ten. V and J are TRBV19 and TRBJ2-7; 7 bases fit TRBD1. The germline V gene has CDR1 LNHDA and CDR2 SQIVND (reference sequence). The CDR3 contains 15 residues. V shed 9 bases, J shed 0 bases, and the junction held 11 bases outside the gene matches. The CDR3 reads CASGPMTGFSYEQYF. The CDR3 nucleotides read TGTGCCAGCGGACCTATGACAGGGTTCTCCTACGAGCAGTACTTC.